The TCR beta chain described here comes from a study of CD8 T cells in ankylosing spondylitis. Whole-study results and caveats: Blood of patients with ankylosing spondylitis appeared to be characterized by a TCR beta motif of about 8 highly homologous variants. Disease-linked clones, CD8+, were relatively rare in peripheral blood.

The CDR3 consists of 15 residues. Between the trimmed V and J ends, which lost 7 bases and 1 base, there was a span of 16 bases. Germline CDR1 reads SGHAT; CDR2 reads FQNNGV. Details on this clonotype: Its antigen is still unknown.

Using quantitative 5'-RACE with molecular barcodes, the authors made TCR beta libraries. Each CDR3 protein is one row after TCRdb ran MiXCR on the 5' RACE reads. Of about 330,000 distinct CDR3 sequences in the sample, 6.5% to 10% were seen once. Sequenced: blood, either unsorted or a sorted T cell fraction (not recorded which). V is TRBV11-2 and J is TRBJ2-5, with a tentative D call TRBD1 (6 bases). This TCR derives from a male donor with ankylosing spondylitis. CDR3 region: CASNNQGQLQETQYF. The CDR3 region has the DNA TGTGCCAGCAACAATCAGGGACAACTCCAAGAGACCCAGTACTTC.